What follows are 17 T cell receptor beta chains derived from one specimen sequenced in a study of shared clonotypes between healthy human individuals. Measured with immunoSEQ multiplex PCR; TCRdb has only the in-frame clones, and not every one. The table lists some 2.1 million clones, around 93% of them singletons. Naive CD8 cells lacked CD45RO and underwent positive selection for CCR7, leaving out terminally differentiated effector memory CD45RA+ cells. Source material: naive CD8+ T cells from PBMCs. Receptors originate from a man aged 18 to 30 in good health. Some clones in this sample may be carry-over from other donors' samples.

This rearrangement joins TRBV27 to TRBJ2-5; 7 nucleotides agree with TRBD1. This CDR3 comprises 15 residues. V shed 5 bases and J 5 bases; nucleotides not matched to a gene: 11. Germline assignment: CDR1 MNHEY and CDR2 SMNVEV (reference sequence). CDR3: CASSTQDRTGETQYF. CDR3 bases: TGTGCCAGCAGTACCCAGGACAGGACGGGTGAGACCCAGTACTTC.

This clone was picked up one time. The chain has TRBV7-9 and TRBJ2-5, with 10 bases aligning to TRBD1. CDR1 is SEHNR, CDR2 FQNEAQ, per germline (reference sequence). V was clipped by 7 bases and J by 5 bases; unmatched bases: 10. This CDR3 has 15 residues. The CDR3 here is CASNLRDRGQETQYF. CDR3 DNA sequence: TGTGCCAGCAACCTCCGGGACAGGGGACAGGAGACCCAGTACTTC.

The chain uses TRBV27 and TRBJ2-1, with TRBD2 identical over 8 bases. Looked up from germline, CDR1 is MNHEY and CDR2 is SMNVEV (reference sequence). The CDR3 is 14 amino acids. The trim removed 8 bases at V and 0 bases at J, leaving 3 bases unmatched. CDR3: CASGSGSSYNEQFF. The DNA of the CDR3 is TGTGCCAGCGGGAGCGGGAGCTCCTACAATGAGCAGTTCTTC.

This chain connects TRBV27 to TRBJ2-7; unclear D gene. The germline V gene encodes CDR1 MNHEY and CDR2 SMNVEV (reference sequence). Trimming left V 6 bases short and J 9 bases short, with 12 bases between. This CDR3 is 11 amino acids long. The CDR3 sequence is CASSSSGWQYF. Written as DNA, the CDR3 is TGTGCCAGCAGCTCCTCTGGGTGGCAGTACTTC.

Remarks on this clone: This CDR3 is also generated by other DNA sequences in the sample. V is TRBV5-1 and J is TRBJ2-7, with TRBD2 matching over 10 bases. CDR3 length equals 14 residues. Germline V lookup: CDR1 SGHRS, CDR2 YFSETQ. The V segment lost 4 bases and the J segment 2 bases; nucleotides outside the gene matches: 3. The CDR3 coding sequence is TGCGCCAGCAGCCCTAGCGGGGGTGCCTACGAGCAGTACTTC. Translating it yields CASSPSGGAYEQYF.

The chain uses TRBV5-1 and TRBJ1-1; D uncertain. The CDR3 consists of 20 residues. Germline V gene sequence: CDR1 SGHRS, CDR2 YFSETQ. V was shortened by 5 bases and J by 0 bases, with 29 bases between the two germline ends. Here the CDR3 reads CASSSPTQTKRSGMNTEAFF. The DNA for the CDR3 is TGCGCCAGCAGTTCACCCACTCAGACCAAGCGCAGTGGGATGAACACTGAAGCTTTCTTT.

CDR3 nucleotides: TGTGCCTGGGAGGGGCAGGGAGAGACTGAAGCTTTCTTT. It encodes CAWEGQGETEAFF. The chain has TRBV30 and TRBJ1-1; D possibly corresponds to TRBD1 (5 bases). The V and J ends lost 5 bases and 5 bases respectively, with 15 bases between them. Germline V lookup: CDR1 GTSNPN, CDR2 SVGIG (reference sequence). The CDR3 sequence is 13 residues long.

This chain links TRBV28 with TRBJ2-1; 14 positions match TRBD2. The CDR3 contains 15 residues. Trimming cost V 6 bases and J 11 bases; bases outside gene matches: 9. CDR1 is MDHEN and CDR2 is SYDVKM in the germline V gene. CDR3 sequence (DNA): TGTGCCAGCAGCCATGGGACTAGCGGGGGATACAAGCAGTTCTTC. It yields the protein CASSHGTSGGYKQFF.

Only a few counts were recorded for this clone. The chain uses TRBV6-5 and TRBJ2-7; D possibly corresponds to TRBD1 (6 bases). Trimming removed 7 bases from V and 0 bases from J, with 10 bases in between. Germline loops: CDR1 MNHEY, CDR2 SVGAGI. This CDR3 has 13 amino acids. The CDR3 DNA sequence: TGTGCCAGCATTTCAGGGGCCTCCTACGAGCAGTACTTC. This gives the protein CASISGASYEQYF.

The rearrangement joins TRBV6-6 to TRBJ1-2; D gene unclear. V lost 2 bases and J 8 bases, leaving 3 bases between the germline ends. Germline CDR1 and CDR2: MNHNY and SVGAGI (reference sequence). The CDR3 loop spans 10 amino acids. The CDR3 DNA follows: TGTGCCAGCAGTTACGAGGGCTACACCTTC. Its translation is CASSYEGYTF.

V is TRBV2 and J is TRBJ1-2; D gene uncertain. Germline V CDR1 and CDR2: SNHLY, FYNNEI. The CDR3 is 13 residues long. The V end lost 4 bases, the J end lost 4 bases, and 10 bases lay between the germline ends. CDR3 in amino acids: CASSVLPIYGYTF. CDR3 DNA: TGTGCCAGCAGTGTCCTCCCGATCTATGGCTACACCTTC.

This clone showed up just a few times. Other DNA sequences in this specimen translate into the identical CDR3. V gene TRBV27 combines with J gene TRBJ2-7; the match to TRBD1 covers 7 bases. The V gene end was trimmed by 5 bases and the J gene end by 4 bases; junction bases not matched to a gene: 2. The CDR3 sequence is 12 residues long. Germline V CDR1 and CDR2: MNHEY, SMNVEV (reference sequence). The CDR3 bases are TGTGCCAGCAGTCCACAGGGGTACGAGCAGTACTTC. Amino acid sequence: CASSPQGYEQYF.

This clone came up a few times. The genes are TRBV7-9 and TRBJ1-5, with D unclear. CDR1 and CDR2 from the germline V gene are SEHNR and FQNEAQ (reference sequence). V dropped 8 bases and J dropped 0 bases, with 5 bases sitting between them. The CDR3 length is 12 residues. The CDR3 loop is CASGYSNQPQHF. The DNA of the CDR3 is TGTGCCAGCGGGTATAGCAATCAGCCCCAGCATTTT.

This chain connects TRBV7-8 to TRBJ2-7; 8 bases line up with TRBD2. Germline CDR1 is SGHVS and CDR2 is FQNEAQ. CDR3 length: 17 residues. V trimming: 2 bases; J trimming: 3 bases; junction bases outside the gene matches: 12. The CDR3 sequence: CASSLKLGVTSGYEQYF. In nucleotides, the CDR3 is TGTGCCAGCAGCTTAAAGCTAGGTGTAACTAGCGGCTACGAGCAGTACTTC.

The rearrangement links TRBV19 to TRBJ1-2; 9 bases map to TRBD1. The germline CDR1 and CDR2 sequences are LNHDA and SQIVND (reference sequence). This CDR3 is 17 amino acids long. V was pared by 1 base and J by 2 bases, with 8 bases of the junction left unmatched. The CDR3 protein is CASSIVGRDRDNYGYTF. The CDR3 DNA is TGTGCCAGTAGTATAGTCGGCCGGGACAGGGACAACTATGGCTACACCTTC.

The chain combines TRBV4-1 with TRBJ1-5; D gene unclear. CDR3 length: 18 amino acids. The germline V gene has CDR1 MGHRA and CDR2 YSYEKL. V was cut by 0 bases and J by 6 bases, with 21 bases left in between. The CDR3 coding sequence is TGCGCCAGCAGCCAAGAATTTGGCAGTCCCACCGGGTCTCAGCCCCAGCATTTT. Translating it yields CASSQEFGSPTGSQPQHF.

The rearrangement joins TRBV16 to TRBJ2-7; no reliable D call. Germline assignment: CDR1 KGHSY and CDR2 FQNENV. This CDR3 has 13 amino acids. Trimming left V 1 base short and J 5 bases short, with 9 bases between. CDR3 residues: CASSQYGGNEQYF. Written as DNA, the CDR3 is TGTGCCAGCAGCCAATATGGCGGTAACGAGCAGTACTTC.